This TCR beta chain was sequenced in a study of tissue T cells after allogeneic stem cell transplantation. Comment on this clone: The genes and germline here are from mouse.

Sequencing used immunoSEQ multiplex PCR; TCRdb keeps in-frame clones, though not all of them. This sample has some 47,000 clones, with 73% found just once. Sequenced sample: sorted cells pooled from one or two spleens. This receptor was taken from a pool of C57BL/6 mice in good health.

CDR3 sequence reads: CTCSAALGAETLYF. CDR3 DNA, as far as it was read: TGCACCTGCAGTGCAGCTCTGGGTGCAGAAACGCTGTAT. The chain combines TRBV1 with TRBJ2-3; D is uncertain. Read coverage stops 1 residue before the CDR3 terminus; the germline J gene supplies the remainder. Germline values: CDR1 NSQYPW, CDR2 LRSPGD (reference sequence). This CDR3 comprises 14 residues. The V end was cut by 1 base, the J end by 1 base, with 6 bases between. Complete variable domain (other parts from reference TRBV1 and TRBJ2-3): VTLLEQNPRWRLVPRGQAVNLRCILKNSQYPWMSWYQQDLQKQLQWLFTLRSPGDKEVKSLPGADYLATRVTDTELRLQVANMSQGRTLYCTCSAALGAETLYFGSGTRLTVL.